This passage covers 15 T cell receptor beta chains from one sample sequenced in a study of cytomegalovirus exposure and HLA in healthy donors. The PCR ran on 60 Vbeta and 13 Jbeta primers. Produced via immunoSEQ multiplex PCR; TCRdb's table is partial and in-frame only. The data contain 150,000 or so clones, approximately 75% of them singletons. Sequenced input: PBMCs. Source of these receptors: a man aged 50 or older in good health and CMV-seropositive.

This clone was counted at least ten times. The V call is TRBV7-6, the J call TRBJ2-2; D is perhaps TRBD2 (5 bases). This CDR3 spans 15 amino acids. With 1 base removed from V and 6 bases from J, the gap between germline ends came to 12 bases. Germline CDR1 SGHVS, CDR2 FNYEAQ. The CDR3 sequence: CASSLVVGDSGELFF. Written as DNA, the CDR3 is TGTGCCAGCAGCTTAGTCGTCGGGGATTCCGGGGAGCTGTTTTTT.

The chain links TRBV6-6 to TRBJ2-7, with D perhaps matching TRBD1 (6 bases). Germline-derived CDR1 and CDR2 are MNHNY and SVGAGI (reference sequence). V shed 6 bases and J shed 11 bases, with 14 bases lying between them. This CDR3 has 11 amino acids. As DNA, the CDR3 is TGTGCCAGCAGAAACAGGGCTTACGAGTACTTC. It yields the protein CASRNRAYEYF.

The chain is built from TRBV7-2 and TRBJ1-3; no clear D. The V gene's germline CDR1 is SGHTA and CDR2 FQGNSA. Trimming took off 1 base at V and 0 bases at J, with 7 bases between the two ends. The CDR3 consists of 15 residues. The chain's CDR3 is CASSLVFGSGNTIYF. The CDR3 DNA sequence: TGTGCCAGCAGCTTAGTATTCGGCTCTGGAAACACCATATATTTT.

The rearrangement links TRBV27 to TRBJ2-1, with 9 bases fitting TRBD2. The CDR3 totals 15 residues. Germline values: CDR1 MNHEY, CDR2 SMNVEV (reference sequence). Germline trimming cut 5 bases from V and 1 base from J; bases unmatched to any gene: 3. The CDR3 DNA reads as TGTGCCAGCAGTATCGGACTAGCGTCCTACAATGAGCAGTTCTTC. It yields the protein CASSIGLASYNEQFF.

The chain is built from TRBV4-1 and TRBJ2-5; no definite D call. Germline loops: CDR1 MGHRA, CDR2 YSYEKL. Trimming took 0 bases from V and 7 from J, leaving 12 bases between them. This CDR3 is built from 14 residues. This chain's CDR3 is CASSQDNYLGTQYF. In DNA form, the CDR3 reads TGCGCCAGCAGCCAAGATAACTACCTGGGGACCCAGTACTTC.

This rearrangement joins TRBV5-1 to TRBJ2-3; 8 nucleotides agree with TRBD2. Trimming removed 4 bases from V and 5 bases from J; junction bases left unmatched: 9. This CDR3 has 15 residues. Germline CDR1 and CDR2: SGHRS and YFSETQ. The DNA for the CDR3 is TGCGCCAGCAGCCTCCTCCCGGGGGGGATAGATACGCAGTATTTT. Translating gives CASSLLPGGIDTQYF.

A few counts support this clone. The V and J genes are TRBV5-1 and TRBJ2-4; 12 bases fit TRBD2. CDR3 size: 17 residues. Germline V gene sequence: CDR1 SGHRS, CDR2 YFSETQ. Trimming at V came to 2 bases and at J to 7 bases, leaving 10 bases not matched to a gene. The CDR3 DNA reads as TGCGCCAGCAGCTTCGGGCTAGCGGGGGGGCCGAGGAACATTCAGTACTTC. Translating gives CASSFGLAGGPRNIQYF.

The V and J genes are TRBV19 and TRBJ1-5, with D possibly being TRBD1 (5 bases). The CDR3 runs to 14 residues. Germline lookup yields CDR1 LNHDA and CDR2 SQIVND (reference sequence). V shed 0 bases and J shed 5 bases, with 8 bases lying between them. This chain's CDR3 is CASSIDSTDQPQHF. For the CDR3, the DNA is TGTGCCAGTAGTATAGACTCGACAGATCAGCCCCAGCATTTT.

The V and J genes are TRBV5-1 and TRBJ2-5; TRBD2 aligns across 7 bases. CDR1 is SGHRS and CDR2 is YFSETQ in the germline V gene. The trim removed 4 bases at V and 6 bases at J, leaving 12 bases unmatched. The CDR3 sequence is 15 residues long. The CDR3: CASSQGRASGQTQYF. CDR3 DNA sequence: TGCGCCAGCAGCCAAGGAAGGGCTAGCGGTCAGACCCAGTACTTC.

This chain joins TRBV7-2 and TRBJ1-2, with D uncertain. The V gene's germline CDR1 is SGHTA and CDR2 FQGNSA. The CDR3 runs to 14 residues. V lost 1 base, J lost 4 bases, and 10 bases lay in between. The CDR3 reads CASSLDRITYGYTF. The CDR3 nucleotides read TGTGCCAGCAGCTTAGACAGAATTACCTATGGCTACACCTTC.

Turning to this clone: Its ends do not fully match the called genes, so a read error is possible. The rearrangement links TRBV7-2 to TRBJ2-5; 10 bases fit TRBD2. Germline V gene sequence: CDR1 SGHTA, CDR2 FQGNSA. The CDR3 sequence is 14 residues long. CDR3: CASSLAGASETQYF. The CDR3, as DNA: TGTGCCAGCAGCCTAGCGGGGGCGAGCGAGACCCAGTACTTC.

The chain recombines TRBV7-9 with TRBJ2-2, with 7 bases aligning to TRBD1. CDR1 and CDR2 from the germline V gene are SEHNR and FQNEAQ (reference sequence). The CDR3 is 13 amino acids. CDR3 amino acids: CATGQAVGGELFF. The CDR3 DNA reads as TGTGCGACCGGACAGGCCGTGGGCGGGGAGCTGTTTTTT.

This chain uses TRBV4-3 with TRBJ1-1; 8 positions agree with TRBD1. This CDR3 spans 17 amino acids. The V gene end was trimmed by 1 base and the J gene end by 4 bases; junction bases not matched to a gene: 11. Germline-derived CDR1 and CDR2 are LGHNA and YSLEER. The CDR3 loop is CASSQGIDRGLSTEAFF. CDR3 nucleotide sequence: TGCGCCAGCAGCCAAGGAATCGACAGGGGCTTGAGCACTGAAGCTTTCTTT.

J is TRBJ2-1 and V is TRBV7-8, with D tentatively TRBD2 (6 bases). Germline CDR1 SGHVS, CDR2 FQNEAQ. V lost 6 bases to trimming and J lost 2 bases, with 23 bases between them. The CDR3 runs to 18 residues. CDR3 sequence: CASRWLEGTLNPYNEQFF. In DNA form, the CDR3 reads TGTGCCAGCAGGTGGCTGGAGGGCACTCTCAACCCCTACAATGAGCAGTTCTTC.

The V gene is TRBV4-3, the J gene TRBJ1-5, with TRBD1 matching over 9 bases. Germline values: CDR1 LGHNA, CDR2 YSLEER. V lost 2 bases and J lost 0; bases outside the gene matches: 2. The CDR3 is made up of 16 amino acids. CDR3 nucleotides: TGCGCCAGCAGCCAACACAGGGGGCTTAGCAATCAGCCCCAGCATTTT. It codes for CASSQHRGLSNQPQHF.